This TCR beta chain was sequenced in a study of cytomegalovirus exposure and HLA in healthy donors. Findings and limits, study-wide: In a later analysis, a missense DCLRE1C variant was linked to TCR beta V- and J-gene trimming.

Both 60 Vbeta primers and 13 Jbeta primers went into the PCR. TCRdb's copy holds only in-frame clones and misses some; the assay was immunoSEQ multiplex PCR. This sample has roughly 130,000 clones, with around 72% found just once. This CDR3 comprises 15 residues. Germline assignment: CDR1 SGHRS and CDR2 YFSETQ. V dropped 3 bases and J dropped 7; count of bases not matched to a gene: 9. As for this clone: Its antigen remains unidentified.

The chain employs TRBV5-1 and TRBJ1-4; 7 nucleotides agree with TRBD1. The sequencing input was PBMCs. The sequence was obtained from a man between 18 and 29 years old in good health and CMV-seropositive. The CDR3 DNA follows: TGCGCCAGCAGCTGGCTCCAGGGGGATGGTGAAAAACTGTTTTTT. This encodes CASSWLQGDGEKLFF. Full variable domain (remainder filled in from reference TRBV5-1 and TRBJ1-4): KAGVTQTPRYLIKTRGQQVTLSCSPISGHRSVSWYQQTPGQGLQFLFEYFSETQRNKGNFPGRFSGRQFSNSRSEMNVSTLELGDSALYLCASSWLQGDGEKLFFGSGTQLSVL.